A single sample is the source of the 11 T cell receptor beta chains below, sequenced in a study of CD8 T cells in ankylosing spondylitis. MiXCR, run by TCRdb on the 5' RACE reads, gives a single entry per CDR3 protein. The sample has about 260,000 distinct CDR3 sequences; 20% are singletons. Sequencing input: blood, either unsorted or a sorted T cell fraction (not recorded which). All receptors derive from a male donor with ankylosing spondylitis or in good health (not recorded which).

This clonotype appeared many times. This sequence joins TRBV4-1 and TRBJ2-1; perhaps TRBD2 as D (5 bases). This CDR3 has 16 residues. Germline values: CDR1 MGHRA, CDR2 YSYEKL. V was trimmed by 0 bases and J by 3 bases, leaving 12 bases between them. CDR3 sequence (DNA): TGCGCCAGCAGCCAAGAACAAGGGAGTAGCTACAATGAGCAGTTCTTC. This gives the protein CASSQEQGSSYNEQFF.

The V call is TRBV24-1, the J call TRBJ2-2, with 11 bases aligning to TRBD1. The germline gives CDR1 KGHDR, CDR2 SFDVKD. This CDR3 contains 16 residues. The ends lost 4 bases at V and 3 bases at J; junction bases unmatched: 3. CDR3 loop: CATSDGGQGDTGELFF. The CDR3 DNA reads as TGTGCCACCAGTGACGGGGGACAGGGGGACACCGGGGAGCTGTTTTTT.

This clonotype was observed a few times. The CDR3, as DNA: TGTGCCAGCAGCCAAGTGCAGCCCGGTAACTATGGCTACACCTTC. Protein: CASSQVQPGNYGYTF. J is TRBJ1-2 and V is TRBV3-1, with D hard to call. V lost 1 base to trimming and J lost 1 base, with 10 bases between them. The germline gives CDR1 LGHDT, CDR2 YNNKEL (reference sequence). The CDR3 extends over 15 amino acids.

This clonotype was seen a handful of times. The chain links TRBV5-5 to TRBJ2-1; D may correspond to TRBD1 or TRBD2 (5 bases each). The length of the CDR3 is 15 residues. Germline V gives CDR1 SGHKS, CDR2 YYEKEE (reference sequence). The V gene lost 0 bases and the J gene lost 4 bases, with 11 bases spanning the gap. In nucleotides, the CDR3 is TGTGCCAGCAGCTTGGTGGGGGAGCCTTACAATGAGCAGTTCTTC. Translating it yields CASSLVGEPYNEQFF. The complete variable domain, with remaining parts taken from reference TRBV5-5 and TRBJ2-1, reads DAGVTQSPTHLIKTRGQQVTLRCSPISGHKSVSWYQQVLGQGPQFIFQYYEKEERGRGNFPDRFSARQFPNYSSELNVNALLLGDSALYLCASSLVGEPYNEQFFGPGTRLTVL.

A remark on this clonotype: The junction departs from germline at one end; a sequencing error may be responsible. V gene TRBV10-3 combines with J gene TRBJ2-1, with D possibly TRBD2 on 5 matching bases. The germline V gene has CDR1 ENHRY and CDR2 SYGVKD. The CDR3 is 13 residues long. CDR3 loop: CAISEERINEQSF. CDR3 nucleotide sequence: TGTGCCATCAGTGAGGAGCGGATCAATGAGCAGTCCTTC.

This clonotype was counted between two and nine times. The J gene is TRBJ1-1, the V gene TRBV5-1; D is unclear. CDR3 length equals 15 residues. The V and J ends lost 0 bases and 2 bases respectively, with 11 bases between them. The germline V gene has CDR1 SGHRS and CDR2 YFSETQ. The CDR3 bases are TGCGCCAGCAGCTTGGAAGTAGCCCTCAACACTGAAGCTTTCTTT. As protein: CASSLEVALNTEAFF.

This clonotype was observed a few times. This chain joins TRBV5-5 and TRBJ2-2; D is perhaps TRBD1 (5 bases). Between the trimmed V and J ends, which lost 0 bases and 3 bases, there was a span of 18 bases. This CDR3 is 18 amino acids long. Germline CDR1 reads SGHKS; CDR2 reads YYEKEE (reference sequence). The CDR3 nucleotides are TGTGCCAGCAGCTTGGAGACAGTGACCCACAGGCACACCGGGGAGCTGTTTTTT. This sequence encodes CASSLETVTHRHTGELFF.

The chain joins TRBV5-1 to TRBJ1-2; D not certain. This CDR3 is 14 amino acids long. CDR1 SGHRS and CDR2 YFSETQ come from the germline V gene. With 0 bases removed from V and 2 bases from J, the gap between germline ends came to 8 bases. CDR3 nucleotide sequence: TGCGCCAGCAGCTTGGCGACCCTGAACTATGGCTACACCTTC. Amino acids: CASSLATLNYGYTF.

This chain joins TRBV3-1 and TRBJ2-3, with D tentatively TRBD1 or TRBD2 (5 bases each). CDR3 length: 15 residues. V lost 3 bases to trimming and J lost 2 bases, with 12 bases between them. The V gene's germline CDR1 is LGHDT and CDR2 YNNKEL (reference sequence). This chain's CDR3 is CASSQGGGITDTQYF. The CDR3 nucleotides read TGTGCCAGCAGCCAGGGTGGGGGTATCACAGATACGCAGTATTTT.

This clonotype was counted ten times or more. The rearrangement uses TRBV9 and TRBJ2-3; the D is unclear. Germline CDR1 reads SGDLS; CDR2 reads YYNGEE. The CDR3 loop spans 15 amino acids. V lost 0 bases and J 2 bases, leaving 10 bases between the germline ends. CDR3 in DNA: TGTGCCAGCAGCGTAGCCCCGGGCTACACAGATACGCAGTATTTT. Protein: CASSVAPGYTDTQYF. The whole variable domain, remainder taken from reference TRBV9 and TRBJ2-3, is DSGVTQTPKHLITATGQRVTLRCSPRSGDLSVYWYQQSLDQGLQFLIQYYNGEERAKGNILERFSAQQFPDLHSELNLSSLELGDSALYFCASSVAPGYTDTQYFGPGTRLTVL.

This clonotype was seen at least ten times. The chain carries TRBV5-1 and TRBJ2-1, with a possible D match to TRBD2 (5 bases). The V end lost 3 bases, the J end lost 0 bases, and 22 bases lay between the germline ends. The CDR3 covers 19 residues. Germline V CDR1 and CDR2: SGHRS, YFSETQ. CDR3 residues: CASSSDPPLAVLSYNEQFF. The CDR3 nucleotides are TGCGCCAGCAGCTCCGATCCGCCGCTAGCTGTCCTCTCCTACAATGAGCAGTTCTTC.